The sequence of this T cell receptor beta chain was determined in a study of blood T cell repertoires in COVID-19. Study in general: The cDNA or gDNA used as material had been derived from T cells, B-cell-depleted T cells, or PBMCs.

In the authors' workflow: Estimated nucleated cell counts came from reference gene primer amplification. Some clones are missing from TCRdb's copy, which holds only in-frame ones; the method was immunoSEQ multiplex PCR. That table gives V, J and clone size, and the DNA gave D and trimming. The data contain 310,000 or so clones, 87% of them singletons. A Seattle source enrolled patients during active infection and followed them longitudinally. The receptor was isolated from a man younger than 40 with COVID-19, enrolled during active disease. The sample consisted of peripheral blood.

CDR3 in amino acids: CSANPDEQFF. The CDR3 DNA follows: TGCAGTGCTAACCCGGATGAGCAGTTCTTC. The rearrangement uses TRBV20-1 and TRBJ2-1; D is ambiguous. Germline-derived CDR1 and CDR2 are DFQATT and SNEGSKA (reference sequence). There are 10 residues in the CDR3. V was pared by 4 bases and J by 8 bases, with 6 bases between.